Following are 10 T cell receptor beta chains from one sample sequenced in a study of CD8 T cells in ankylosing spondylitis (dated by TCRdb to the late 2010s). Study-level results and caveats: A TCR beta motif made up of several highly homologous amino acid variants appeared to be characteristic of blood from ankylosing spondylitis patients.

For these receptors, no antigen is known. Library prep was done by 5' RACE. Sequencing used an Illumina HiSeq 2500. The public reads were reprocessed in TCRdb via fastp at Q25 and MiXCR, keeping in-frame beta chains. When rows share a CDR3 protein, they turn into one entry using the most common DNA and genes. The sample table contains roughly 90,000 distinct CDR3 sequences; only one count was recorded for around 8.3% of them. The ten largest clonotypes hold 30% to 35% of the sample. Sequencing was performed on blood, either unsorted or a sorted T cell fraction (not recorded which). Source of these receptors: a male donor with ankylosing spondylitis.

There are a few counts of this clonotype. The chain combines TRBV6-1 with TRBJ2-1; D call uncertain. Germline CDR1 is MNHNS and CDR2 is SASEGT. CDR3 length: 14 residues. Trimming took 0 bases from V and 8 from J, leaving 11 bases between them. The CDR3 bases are TGTGCCAGCAGTGAAGCTGAAGAGTCCCATGAGCAGTTCTTC. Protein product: CASSEAEESHEQFF.

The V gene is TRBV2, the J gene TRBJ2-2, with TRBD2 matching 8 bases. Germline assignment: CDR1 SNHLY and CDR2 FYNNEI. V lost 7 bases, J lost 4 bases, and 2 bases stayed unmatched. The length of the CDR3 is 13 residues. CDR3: CASTGGVTGELFF. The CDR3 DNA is TGTGCCAGCACGGGGGGGGTCACCGGGGAGCTGTTTTTT.

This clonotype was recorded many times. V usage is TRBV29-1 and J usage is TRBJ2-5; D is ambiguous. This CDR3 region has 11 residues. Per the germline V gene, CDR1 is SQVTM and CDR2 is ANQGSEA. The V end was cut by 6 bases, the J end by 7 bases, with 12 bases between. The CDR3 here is CSVPFPGTQYF. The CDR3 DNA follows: TGCAGCGTCCCCTTCCCGGGGACCCAGTACTTC.

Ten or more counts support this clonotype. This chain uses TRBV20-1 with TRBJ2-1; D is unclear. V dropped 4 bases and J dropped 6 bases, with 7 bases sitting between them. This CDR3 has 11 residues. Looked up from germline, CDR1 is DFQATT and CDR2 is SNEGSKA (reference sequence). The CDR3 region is CSATFSNEQFF. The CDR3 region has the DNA TGCAGTGCTACCTTCTCCAATGAGCAGTTCTTC.

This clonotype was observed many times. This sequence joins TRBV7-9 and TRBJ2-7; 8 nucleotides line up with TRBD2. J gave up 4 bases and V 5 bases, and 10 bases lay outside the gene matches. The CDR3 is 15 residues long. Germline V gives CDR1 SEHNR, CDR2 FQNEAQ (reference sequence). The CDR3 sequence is CASSPPGLASYEQYF. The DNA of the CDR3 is TGTGCCAGCAGCCCGCCCGGACTAGCCTCATACGAGCAGTACTTC.

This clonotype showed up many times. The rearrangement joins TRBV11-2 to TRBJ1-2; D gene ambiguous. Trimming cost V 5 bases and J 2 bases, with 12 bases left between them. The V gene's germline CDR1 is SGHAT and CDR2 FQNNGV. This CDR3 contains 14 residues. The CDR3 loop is CASSSYSENYGYTF. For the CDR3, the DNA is TGTGCCAGCAGCAGCTATTCCGAGAACTATGGCTACACCTTC. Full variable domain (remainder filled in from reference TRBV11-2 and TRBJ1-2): EAGVAQSPRYKIIEKRQSVAFWCNPISGHATLYWYQQILGQGPKLLIQFQNNGVVDDSQLPKDRFSAERLKGVDSTLKIQPAKLEDSAVYLCASSSYSENYGYTFGSGTRLTVV.

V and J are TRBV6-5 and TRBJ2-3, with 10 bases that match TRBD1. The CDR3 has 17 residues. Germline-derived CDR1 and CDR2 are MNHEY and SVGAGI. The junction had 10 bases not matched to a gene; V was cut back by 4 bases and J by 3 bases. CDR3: CASSFQGGTGETDTQYF. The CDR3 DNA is TGTGCCAGCAGTTTTCAGGGCGGGACAGGGGAAACAGATACGCAGTATTTT.

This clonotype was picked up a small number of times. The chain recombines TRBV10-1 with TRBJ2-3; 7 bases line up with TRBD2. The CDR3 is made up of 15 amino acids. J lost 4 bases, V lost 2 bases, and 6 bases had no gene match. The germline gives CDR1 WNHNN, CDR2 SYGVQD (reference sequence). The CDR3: CASSEGGSPADTQYF. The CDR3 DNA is TGCGCCAGCAGTGAGGGCGGGAGCCCCGCAGATACGCAGTATTTT.

CDR3 sequence reads: CATSDLRQANEQFF. Written as DNA, the CDR3 is TGTGCCACCAGTGATTTGCGCCAGGCTAATGAGCAGTTCTTC. V and J are TRBV24-1 and TRBJ2-1; D not resolved. CDR1 and CDR2 from the germline V gene are KGHDR and SFDVKD. Deletions cut 0 bases from V and 7 bases from J, with 9 bases between. The CDR3 sequence is 14 residues long.

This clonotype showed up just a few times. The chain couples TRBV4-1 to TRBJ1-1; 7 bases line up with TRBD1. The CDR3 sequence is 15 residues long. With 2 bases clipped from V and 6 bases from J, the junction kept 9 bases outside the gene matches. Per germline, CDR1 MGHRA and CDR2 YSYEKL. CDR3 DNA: TGCGCCAGCAGCCAACTCAGAGGGGGCGCCGCTGAAGCTTTCTTT. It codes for CASSQLRGGAAEAFF.